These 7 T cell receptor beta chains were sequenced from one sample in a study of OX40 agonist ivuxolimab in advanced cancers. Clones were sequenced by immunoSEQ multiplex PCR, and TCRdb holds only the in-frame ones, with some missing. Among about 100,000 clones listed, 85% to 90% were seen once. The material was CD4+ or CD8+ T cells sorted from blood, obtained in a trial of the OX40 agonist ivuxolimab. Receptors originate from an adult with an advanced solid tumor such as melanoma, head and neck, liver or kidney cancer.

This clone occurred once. CDR3 in amino acids: CAWGRGPKETQYF. The CDR3 DNA sequence: TGTGCCTGGGGACGTGGGCCGAAAGAGACCCAGTACTTC. The rearrangement uses TRBV30 and TRBJ2-5; D uncertain. The CDR3 is made up of 13 amino acids. Germline V gene data show CDR1 as GTSNPN and CDR2 as SVGIG (reference sequence). Trimming removed 5 bases from V and 3 bases from J, with 13 bases in between.

CDR3 sequence (DNA): TGTGCCAGCAGCTTGGCCGCGGATCCTACAGGATACTATGGCTACACCTTC. This encodes CASSLAADPTGYYGYTF. The V call is TRBV5-4, the J call TRBJ1-2; D might be TRBD1 (5 bases). V was trimmed by 0 bases and J by 3 bases, leaving 18 bases between them. Germline V gene sequence: CDR1 SGHNT, CDR2 YYREEE (reference sequence). The CDR3 has 17 amino acids.

CDR3 loop: CASIGGPRSGELFF. The CDR3 DNA reads as TGTGCCAGTATAGGGGGACCCAGGTCCGGGGAGCTGTTTTTT. The chain combines TRBV19 with TRBJ2-2; D might be TRBD1 (6 bases). CDR1 and CDR2 (germline): LNHDA, SQIVND (reference sequence). The length of the CDR3 is 14 residues. V lost 7 bases to trimming and J lost 6 bases, with 15 bases between them.

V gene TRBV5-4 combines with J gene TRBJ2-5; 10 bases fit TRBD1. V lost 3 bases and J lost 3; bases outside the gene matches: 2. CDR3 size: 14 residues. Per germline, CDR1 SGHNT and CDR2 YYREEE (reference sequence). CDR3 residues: CASSSGQGKETQYF. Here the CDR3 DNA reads TGTGCCAGCAGCTCGGGACAGGGGAAAGAGACCCAGTACTTC.

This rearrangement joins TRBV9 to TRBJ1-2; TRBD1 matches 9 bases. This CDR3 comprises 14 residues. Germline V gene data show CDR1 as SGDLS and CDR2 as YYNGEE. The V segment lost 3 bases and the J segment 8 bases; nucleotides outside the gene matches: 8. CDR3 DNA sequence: TGTGCCAGCAGCGCCGGGACAGGGTATGGCGGCTACACCTTC. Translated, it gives CASSAGTGYGGYTF.

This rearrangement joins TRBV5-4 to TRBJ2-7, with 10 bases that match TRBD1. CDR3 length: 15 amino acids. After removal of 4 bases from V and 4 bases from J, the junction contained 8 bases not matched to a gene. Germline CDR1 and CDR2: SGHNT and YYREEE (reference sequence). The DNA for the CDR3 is TGTGCCAGCAGCACCCGGGACAGGGGATCGTACGAGCAGTACTTC. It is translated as CASSTRDRGSYEQYF. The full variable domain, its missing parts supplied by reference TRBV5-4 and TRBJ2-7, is ETGVTQSPTHLIKTRGQQVTLRCSSQSGHNTVSWYQQALGQGPQFIFQYYREEENGRGNFPPRFSGLQFPNYSSELNVNALELDDSALYLCASSTRDRGSYEQYFGPGTRLTVT.

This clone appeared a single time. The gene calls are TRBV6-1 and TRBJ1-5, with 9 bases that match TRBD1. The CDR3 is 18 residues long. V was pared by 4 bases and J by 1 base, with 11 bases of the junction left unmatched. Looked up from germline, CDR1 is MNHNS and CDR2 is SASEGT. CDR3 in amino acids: CASSGTGANYRSNQPQHF. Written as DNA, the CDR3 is TGTGCCAGCAGTGGGACAGGGGCCAATTACAGGAGCAATCAGCCCCAGCATTTT.